Here is one TCR beta chain with its context. This clonotype appeared many times. Its antigen has not been determined. Base qualities are not at hand, and no much larger clone is one base apart. The sample is drawn from a study of T-cell memory formation after mild COVID-19 (dated by TCRdb to about 2021). Broadly, across the study: Most TCR sequence clusters were specific to one of the two donors. The cohort comprised two young, previously healthy adult volunteers, one female and one male. In a couple of donors, T-cell clones that expanded and contracted after mild COVID-19 were tracked by sequencing TCRalpha and TCRbeta repertoires over time.

Ficoll-Paque density gradient centrifugation was the method used to isolate PBMCs. General conclusions and limits of the study: Only two mild cases were covered in the study, and larger cohorts including severe cases with pre-infection samples were considered necessary. Some responding clones were found in pre-infection memory, which suggests that pre-existing cross-reactive memory T cells took part in the SARS-CoV-2 response. Contracting CD4+ clones appeared mostly in the CM and EM memory subsets, whereas CD8+ clones were enriched in EMRA. From day 15 to 85, contracting clones showed balanced CD4/CD8 phenotypes, whereas a second wave of clones that expanded from day 15 to 37 leaned towards CD4+. Whether the second-wave clones peaking on day 37 were SARS-CoV-2 specific was not confirmed.

TCRdb records Illumina NovaSeq 6000 as the sequencer. cDNA libraries for TCRalpha and TCRbeta were prepared by 5'RACE using constant-segment primers, with sample barcodes and unique molecular identifiers added. RNA was extracted from every sample with Trizol reagent. The libraries were amplified in two PCR steps, and the second step added a second sample barcode and Illumina TruSeq adapters. Sequencing of libraries was performed on an Illumina NovaSeq with 2 x 150 bp paired-end reads. In the source study's methods: With migec v1.2.7, reads were demultiplexed and then collapsed into UMI-guided consensus sequences. With mixcr v2.1.11, UMI consensuses were aligned to TRA and TRB V and J templates and assembled into clonotypes. Expanded or contracted clonotypes were those called significant by both edgeR and NoisET, with noise models trained on biological replicates. edgeR calls used a false discovery rate-adjusted p below 0.01 and a log2 fold-change threshold of 1. PCA with hierarchical clustering of max-normalized trajectories of the 1000 most abundant clonotypes was used as exploratory dynamics analysis. Separately sequenced CD4+ and CD8+ repertoires were used to assign the CD4 or CD8 phenotype of responding clones. TCRdb cleaned the public reads at Q25 with fastp, built clones with MiXCR and kept in-frame beta chains. Each CDR3 protein appears once, grouped with its most common genes and DNA. The V and J calls were not made by the authors but by TCRdb's processing. Here the sample has about 130,000 distinct CDR3 sequences; around 15% occur a single time. 4% to 6% of the sample lies in the top ten.

The sequence came from a man aged 18 to 30 who had mild COVID-19 (a few samples of this study predate the infection). The sample titles of this study are shuffled in the database, so cell type and time point are left out; the donor was told from shared clones. The sequenced sample consisted of PBMCs or a T cell subset sorted from them (not recorded which).

In nucleotide form, the sequence is TGTGCCAGCAGTCGGACAGGTCTGGCCTCTGGCTACACCTTC. The resulting protein is CASSRTGLASGYTF. This chain is built from TRBV6-5 and TRBJ1-2, with 7 junctional bases fitting TRBD1. Trimming removed 5 bases from V and 7 bases from J; the gene matches leave 10 bases unexplained. From cysteine to phenylalanine, the CDR3 is 14 amino acids long. Here the CDR3 DNA is all that survives: 42 bases in frame from base 1. In the germline V gene, CDR1 corresponds to MNHEY and CDR2 to SVGAGI.